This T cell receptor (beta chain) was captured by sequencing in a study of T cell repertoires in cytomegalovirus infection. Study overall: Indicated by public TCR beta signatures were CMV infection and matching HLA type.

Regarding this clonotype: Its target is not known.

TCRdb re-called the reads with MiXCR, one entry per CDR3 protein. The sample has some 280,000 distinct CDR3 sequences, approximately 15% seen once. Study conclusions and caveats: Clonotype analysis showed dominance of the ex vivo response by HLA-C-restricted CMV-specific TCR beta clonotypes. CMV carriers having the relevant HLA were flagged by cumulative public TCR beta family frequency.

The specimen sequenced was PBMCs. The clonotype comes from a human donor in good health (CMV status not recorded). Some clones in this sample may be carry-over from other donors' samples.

CDR3 nucleotide sequence: TGCAGTGCGAACAGGGGCGGGAATCAGCCCCAGCATTTT. This sequence encodes CSANRGGNQPQHF. The rearrangement links TRBV20-1 to TRBJ1-5; 7 nucleotides match TRBD1. The V gene end was trimmed by 6 bases and the J gene end by 4 bases; junction bases not matched to a gene: 6. The CDR3 length is 13 residues. Germline assignment: CDR1 DFQATT and CDR2 SNEGSKA (reference sequence).